This T cell receptor beta chain was captured by sequencing in a study of T cell responses to AZD1222 COVID-19 vaccine. Overall study: Second-dose groups at about 4 or about 12 weeks were pooled. Study-level results: Spike as a whole was targeted by vaccine-associated CD4 TCRs, dominant at 160-218 and 743-854. The number of AZD1222 recipients seropositive at baseline was only six. Nearly half of unique spike-specific TCRs reportedly avoided B.1.351 and B.1.1.7 mutated regions.

Assay used: immunoSEQ multiplex PCR; TCRdb lists only in-frame clones, some missing. The data hold more than 95,000 clones, with about 90% observed a single time. The V gene's germline CDR1 is WSHSY and CDR2 SAAADI. The V and J ends lost 4 bases and 7 bases respectively, with 16 bases between them. The CDR3 runs to 14 residues. As for this clone: As yet, its antigen is unknown.

The clonotype originates from an adult in good health. The material sequenced was peripheral blood, taken on day 0 of AZD1222 vaccination. This sequence joins TRBV10-2 and TRBJ1-1; D may be TRBD1 (6 bases). The CDR3 DNA follows: TGCGCCAGCAGTGTAGGCAGGGGCAAATATGAAGCTTTCTTT. Translating gives CASSVGRGKYEAFF.